This TCR beta chain was captured in a study of T and B cells in COVID-19 patients. Findings and caveats of the study: In COVID-19 patients, T cell receptor beta variable and joining gene use was reportedly strongly skewed.

Blood genomic DNA input for TRB amplification was roughly 230-550 ng. CDR3 size: 13 residues. V was pared by 4 bases and J by 6 bases, with 5 bases of the junction left unmatched. From germline, CDR1 is SGHRS and CDR2 YFSETQ. Multiplex PCR with BIOMED2 TRB-A/B primer pools amplified TRB rearrangements. TCRdb processed the multiplex PCR reads anew with MiXCR; each CDR3 protein has one entry. Here the sample spans over 5,500 distinct CDR3 sequences, 22% being singletons. This clonotype was seen only once. Its antigen is not known. The sequenced sample was blood. This clonotype originated in a human donor who had recovered from COVID-19. The rearrangement uses TRBV5-1 and TRBJ1-2, with 8 bases aligning to TRBD1. CDR3 DNA: TGCGCCAGCAGCGTTGACAGGGGACATGGCTACACCTTC. It encodes CASSVDRGHGYTF.